This T cell receptor beta chain was obtained from a study of shared clonotypes between healthy human individuals (dated by TCRdb to the early 2020s). Regarding the study in general: Two women and three men aged 18 to 49 years were included in the cohort. For each donor, CD4 naive and CD4 memory were each given three plates, CD8 naive was given two plates, and CD8 memory was given one plate. Blood TCR repertoires of roughly 5 healthy adults were deeply sequenced to estimate repertoire size and the extent of clonotype sharing between individuals. To increase sequencing depth and limit assay-specific biases, different laboratories used diverse techniques to prepare libraries and sequence TCR repertoires. Leukapheresis yielded between about 0.94 and 10 billion PBMCs per donor.

The donors were healthy, HIV-negative adults with no recently reported acute infections or vaccinations. All donors were Caucasian adults living in Nashville, Tennessee, USA. CD4+ T cells were enriched by magnetic negative selection, after which naive cells were positively selected on CD45RA and the negative fraction was taken as the memory subset. Blood was obtained by leukapheresis, after which PBMCs were separated by Ficoll-Histopaque density gradient centrifugation and cryopreserved in liquid nitrogen vapor phase. Analytical flow cytometry was used to check the purity and quantity of every magnetically sorted T cell population. Genomic DNA was isolated from each sorted fraction and quantified by UV absorbance on a Nanodrop 2000c. Using the deep immunoSEQ assay, TCR CDR3 regions were amplified from genomic DNA by multiplex PCR. Extracted genomic DNA from each cell subset was spread evenly across all wells of several immunoSEQ 96-well plates, with each plate serving as a replicate. For sorted subsets, each replicate PCR was loaded with roughly 0.2 ug genomic DNA, equivalent to about 30,000 T cell genomes. The purified libraries were quantified using a Qubit 3.0 fluorometer, sized with a Bioanalyzer 2100, and then quantified again using the KAPA Library Quantification kit. Every immunoSEQ 96-well plate was sequenced on a separate single-read 150-cycle Illumina NextSeq 550 flow cell. As for the original processing: Because the immunoSEQ output included only junctional sequences and no quality scores, the filtering could not be the same as the filtering used for full-length reads. To assign V/J genes and CDR3, sequences were annotated against IMGT germline references using PyIR, a Python wrapper for IgBLAST v1.9. Reads were filtered out if the reads had weak V/J assignments (E-value above 1e-6), no CDR3, stop codons, out-of-frame junctions, or ambiguous translated residues. V3J clonotypes were defined as sequences sharing the same inferred V gene, J gene, and CDR3 amino acid sequence. Percentage overlap between repertoires was computed as shared unique clonotypes divided by the size of the smaller repertoire. Richness of each repertoire was evaluated using RTK rarefaction, the Chao1 estimator, and Recon v2.1 estimates of unobserved clonotypes. Generation probabilities for all TCRbeta clonotypes obtained by the gDNA method from a handful of donors were computed using OLGA. TCRdb stores this immuneACCESS table with in-frame sequences only. Part of the clones is absent; in the studies checked, under half of the shortfall reflects unresolved V genes, and no reason is known for the rest. D and trimming come from the DNA, and the V and J calls and clone size come from that table. This sample has about 600,000 clones in its table, and 97% of those were observed once. 0.057% of the sample lies in the top ten.

As for this clone: Its antigen is not yet known. Base quality data are lacking; no much larger clone is found one base away.

On the study overall, not on this receptor specifically: Pairwise subsampling indicated that sequencing depth was expected to affect the degree of clonotype sharing among donors. Even with the large sequencing depth, rarefaction of the sorted-subset datasets indicated that sequencing was incomplete. Sharing across a few donors was observed for roughly 5.4% of naive CD4, about 3.2% of naive CD8, 2% to 2.5% of memory CD4, and roughly 0.4% of memory CD8 clonotypes. Compared with non-shared clonotypes, clonotypes shared by all four sorted-subset donors had higher generation probabilities. The genetic and exposure-history diversity represented was limited by the small number of donors. Only blood was sampled, and tissue TCR repertoires likely differ from those in blood. Naive subsets generally had larger estimated clonotype richness than memory subsets.

Per the germline V gene (reference sequence), MNHEY is the CDR1 and SMNVEV is the CDR2. At the junction V is shortened by 6 bases and J by 5 bases; bases outside the gene matches: 11. The CDR3 starts with the cysteine, ends with the phenylalanine, and has 16 residues. Just CDR3 DNA is preserved here, 48 bases in frame from base 1. The chain was built from TRBV27 and TRBJ2-2; 8 bases in the middle match TRBD1. The origin of this receptor is a young woman in good health. Sequenced material: naive CD4+ T cells sorted from blood. Sample cell subset or site, as interpreted from the label and publication: CD45RA+ positively selected. The sequence in DNA is TGTGCCAGCAGAAGTATCCGACAGGGGTGGACCGGGGAGCTGTTTTTT. Translated, it reads CASRSIRQGWTGELFF.